These T cell receptor beta chains were read from a single sample in a study of T cells in Graves' hyperthyroidism and ophthalmopathy. MiXCR was run by TCRdb on the multiplex PCR reads, yielding one entry per CDR3 protein. The table has fewer than 650,000 distinct CDR3 sequences, around 50% seen once; the top ten hold approximately 44%. Sequenced sample: peripheral blood or thyroid tissue (not recorded which). These receptors were collected from an adult woman with Graves' disease, either hyperthyroidism or ophthalmopathy (not recorded which). Both conserved end residues are part of each CDR3. The order of the fields is D gene, J gene, V gene, clone size, CDR3 protein, CDR3 DNA. A D gene is named only where the DNA matches it firmly. A row's size may be missing; if present it is once, few, many or a size class.

NA	TRBJ2-1	TRBV29-1	many	CSVSPETYNEQFF	TGCAGCGTGTCCCCGGAGACTTACAATGAGCAGTTCTTC
NA	TRBJ1-2	TRBV10-3	many	CATGDGLDGYTF	TGTGCCACCGGGGACGGCCTAGATGGCTACACCTTC
NA	TRBJ1-2	TRBV30	NA	CAGVREGGYTF	TGTGCCGGGGTGAGAGAGGGTGGCTACACCTTC
TRBD1	TRBJ2-7	TRBV7-9	NA	CASSESDRNYEQYF	TGTGCCAGCAGCGAATCGGACAGGAACTACGAGCAGTACTTC
NA	TRBJ1-2	TRBV7-9	NA	CASSVADKDGYTF	TGTGCCAGCAGCGTCGCCGACAAGGATGGCTACACCTTC
NA	TRBJ2-5	TRBV19	NA	CASSNRVETQYF	TGTGCCAGTAGCAACAGGGTGGAGACCCAGTACTTC
NA	TRBJ2-6	TRBV7-8	few	CASSLYPSGANVLTF	TGTGCCAGCAGCTTATACCCCTCTGGGGCCAACGTCCTGACTTTC
NA	TRBJ2-6	TRBV7-2	once	CASSFGPRANVLTF	TGTGCCAGCAGCTTTGGACCCAGGGCTAACGTCCTGACTTTC
TRBD1	TRBJ2-5	TRBV20-1	many	CSASVLGQGPETQYF	TGCAGTGCTAGTGTCCTTGGACAGGGGCCGGAGACCCAGTACTTC
NA	TRBJ1-5	TRBV2	few	CATYRDISNQPQHF	TGTGCCACCTACCGGGACATAAGCAATCAGCCCCAGCATTTT
TRBD2	TRBJ2-7	TRBV7-6	NA	CASSLAASGGTYEQYF	TGTGCCAGCAGCTTAGCGGCGAGCGGGGGAACCTACGAGCAGTACTTC
NA	TRBJ2-1	TRBV7-9	NA	CAGSFGEEFF	TGTGCCGGCAGCTTTGGCGAGGAGTTCTTC
NA	TRBJ2-7	TRBV7-9	NA	CAGSSNGYGQYF	TGTGCCGGTAGCTCGAACGGCTACGGGCAGTACTTC
NA	TRBJ2-7	TRBV10-3	few	CAIGSGGEYEQYF	TGTGCCATCGGGAGTGGAGGAGAATACGAGCAGTACTTC
NA	TRBJ1-3	TRBV9	NA	CASSVGGGSLNTIYF	TGTGCCAGCAGCGTAGGGGGGGGCTCTTTAAACACCATATATTTT
TRBD2	TRBJ2-1	TRBV7-7	once	CASSLAGGPSYNEQFF	TGTGCTAGCAGCTTAGCGGGAGGGCCCTCCTACAATGAGCAGTTCTTC
NA	TRBJ2-5	TRBV10-2	NA	CASRGRDRRPSYEQYFGRVETQYF	NA
TRBD1	TRBJ2-6	TRBV7-9	NA	CASSGTGGEGANVLTF	TGTGCCAGCAGCGGGACAGGGGGTGAGGGGGCCAACGTCCTGACTTTC
NA	TRBJ2-1	TRBV7-6	NA	CASSLGRGSGEQFF	TGTGCCAGCAGCTTAGGTCGGGGCTCTGGTGAGCAGTTCTTC
NA	TRBJ1-1	TRBV7-9	many	CASSTVGGIKNTEAFF	TGTGCCAGCAGCACCGTTGGAGGGATCAAGAACACTGAAGCTTTCTTT
NA	TRBJ1-1	TRBV9	many	CASSQVGGKAFF	TGTGCCAGCAGCCAGGTAGGGGGTAAAGCTTTCTTT
NA	TRBJ2-5	TRBV19	many	CASRTAAVGAQYF	TGTGCCAGTAGGACAGCGGCGGTAGGGGCCCAGTACTTC
NA	TRBJ1-1	TRBV9	NA	CASSQYGKGRVSTEAFF	TGTGCCAGCAGTCAATACGGCAAGGGGCGGGTCAGTACTGAAGCTTTCTTT
TRBD1	TRBJ2-7	TRBV7-9	once	CASRMDRDPYEQYF	TGCGCCAGCAGAATGGACAGGGATCCCTACGAGCAGTACTTC
NA	TRBJ1-2	TRBV10-2	many	CASSETLSLGYTF	TGCGCCAGCAGTGAGACACTTTCCCTTGGCTACACCTTC
NA	TRBJ2-7	TRBV7-9	once	CASGSKYSYEQYF	TGTGCCAGCGGTAGCAAATACTCCTACGAGCAGTACTTC
TRBD1	TRBJ2-5	TRBV24-1	NA	CATARQGALDETQYF	TGTGCCACGGCGCGCCAGGGGGCTTTGGACGAGACCCAGTACTTC
NA	TRBJ2-6	TRBV15	few	CATSRDRSSGANVLTF	TGTGCCACCAGCAGAGATAGGAGTTCTGGGGCCAACGTCCTGACTTTC
TRBD2	TRBJ2-5	TRBV7-7	NA	CASSSGLAGAAETQYF	TGTGCCAGCAGCTCCGGACTAGCGGGAGCGGCAGAGACCCAGTACTTC
NA	TRBJ1-3	TRBV10-3	many	CATWTGSSGNTIYF	TGTGCCACCTGGACGGGAAGCTCTGGAAACACCATATATTTT
NA	TRBJ2-6	TRBV2	NA	CASSDSWASGANVLTF	TGTGCCAGCAGTGATAGTTGGGCCTCTGGGGCCAACGTCCTGACTTTC
NA	TRBJ1-2	TRBV24-1	NA	CATMGGPSTF	TGTGCCACCATGGGGGGACCGAGCACCTTC
NA	TRBJ2-7	TRBV20-1	NA	CSASRGTVYEQYF	TGCAGTGCTTCTAGGGGAACAGTGTACGAGCAGTACTTC
TRBD1	TRBJ1-5	TRBV5-1	many	CASSPTGQFNQPQHF	TGCGCCAGCAGCCCAACGGGACAGTTCAATCAGCCCCAGCATTTT
NA	TRBJ2-5	TRBV7-9	NA	CASSGPRPTQETQYF	TGTGCCAGCAGCGGACCGCGGCCAACACAGGAGACCCAGTACTTC
NA	TRBJ2-2	TRBV2	many	CASREDPGNTGELFF	TGTGCCAGCAGGGAGGACCCTGGGAACACCGGGGAGCTGTTTTTT
NA	TRBJ1-2	TRBV10-3	NA	CASTSRGVNYGYTF	TGTGCCAGCACCTCCAGAGGGGTTAACTATGGCTACACCTTC